The source of this T cell receptor beta chain is a study of post-analysis software for immune sequencing data. TCR beta libraries were prepared from cDNA with unique molecular identifiers. One entry per CDR3 protein results from TCRdb running MiXCR on the PCR reads. The sample lists some 800,000 distinct CDR3 sequences; around 45% were seen once. This clonotype has more than one count but fewer than ten. What it binds is not known. J was trimmed by 5 bases and V by 7 bases; bases with no gene match: 14. The CDR3 sequence is 16 residues long. Whole-study results and caveats: Significantly lower normalized Chao1 diversity was found in patients with multiple sclerosis relative to controls. Patients used five TRBV segments, including TRBV5-6, TRBV5-1 and TRBV20-1, more often than controls.

The chain carries TRBV12-3 or TRBV12-4 and TRBJ2-7; TRBD2 aligns across 10 bases. This receptor was obtained from a girl between 5 and 17 years old with multiple sclerosis. The sample comprised blood. Here the CDR3 reads CASTTGRSSGRHEQYF. CDR3 sequence (DNA): TGTGCCAGCACCACTGGTCGGTCTAGCGGGAGACACGAGCAGTACTTC.